This section outlines one T cell receptor (beta chain) sequence together with its context. This sample was taken from a study of control samples from healthy donors and cancer patients. Method: immunoSEQ multiplex PCR; TCRdb's copy keeps in-frame clones and lacks some. This repertoire shows some 22,000 clones, roughly 84% found once; its top ten account for approximately 25%. CDR1 KGHSH and CDR2 LQKENI come from the germline V gene. Trimming removed 5 bases from V and 2 bases from J, with 10 bases in between. The CDR3 totals 13 residues. V is TRBV18 and J is TRBJ2-7; D call uncertain. The sequence came from a man aged 60-69 years with colorectal cancer. The specimen was PBMCs. CDR3 protein: CASSITRAYEQYF. The CDR3 region has the DNA TGTGCCAGCTCAATTACTCGAGCCTACGAGCAGTACTTC.